This note documents a single T cell receptor beta chain sequence. Its antigen remains unknown. Only in-frame clones appear in the TCRdb table, and some are missing; sequencing was by immunoSEQ multiplex PCR. This table has about 2 million clones, roughly 94% appearing once. Naive CD8 populations comprised CD45RO-negative cells positively selected for CCR7, excluding terminally differentiated effector memory CD45RA+ cells. This sample is drawn from a study of shared clonotypes between healthy human individuals. Study results and limitations: The sole specimen, blood, was sampled, and tissue repertoires likely differ. A small donor pool kept down the genetic and exposure-history diversity that was represented.

The source is a man younger than 35 in good health. The specimen was naive CD8+ T cells sorted from blood.

The CDR3 spells CASSYRTGLPFF. The CDR3 DNA sequence: TGTGCCAGCAGTTACAGGACTGGCCTTCCGTTCTTC. J is TRBJ2-1 and V is TRBV6-5; D might be TRBD2 (5 bases). The germline CDR1 and CDR2 sequences are MNHEY and SVGAGI. V shed 2 bases and J shed 15 bases, with 14 bases lying between them. The CDR3 has 12 residues.